This T cell receptor beta chain was captured by sequencing in a study of cytotoxic CD8 clonotypes in ibrutinib-treated CLL. Background on the study: Response samples were taken after a median of approximately 11 months on treatment, range 6 to 36. Samples averaged around 280,000 productive templates and some 91,000 productive rearrangements. Findings and caveats of the study: On treatment, the uncommon public clonotypes contracted or remained stable. Ibrutinib response saw clonality rise, and progression saw it return toward baseline.

Data came from immunoSEQ multiplex PCR; TCRdb stores just in-frame clones and leaves some out. This sample has roughly 180,000 clones, with less than 85% found just once. A word on this clone: Antigen unknown.

The CDR3 spans 14 residues. Trimming left V 6 bases short and J 5 bases short, with 19 bases between. CDR1 is GTSNPN and CDR2 is SVGIG in the germline V gene (reference sequence). This sample comprised PBMCs, obtained after 24 months of ibrutinib treatment. The chain joins TRBV30 to TRBJ1-2, with a tentative D call TRBD1 (5 bases). The sequence derives from a human donor with chronic lymphocytic leukemia. As DNA, the CDR3 is TGTGCCTGTAAGAGACAGCTAAGTTCATATGGCTACACCTTC. Protein: CACKRQLSSYGYTF.